This is a list of T cell receptor beta chains from one sample in a study of cytomegalovirus exposure and HLA in healthy donors. TCRdb's table, derived via immunoSEQ multiplex PCR, lists solely in-frame clones and lacks some. Counted here are about 130,000 clones, roughly 93% occurring once; the ten biggest clones make up approximately 1.3%. The sample comprised PBMCs. These receptor sequences come from a woman between 18 and 29 years old in good health and CMV-seronegative. The CDR3 runs from the conserved cysteine through the conserved F or W. The D gene is left open where the match is weak. Clone size, where shown, is once, few, many, or a class for clones that have expanded.

d_gene	abundance	j_gene	v_gene	CDR3nt	CDR3aa
.	.	TRBJ1-1	TRBV7-9	TGTGCCAGCAGCACGGACTATACGGCTTTCTTT	CASSTDYTAFF
.	.	TRBJ1-2	TRBV19	TGTGCCAGTAGTCTAAGTGCAGGTGTGGCAGCTAACTATGGCTACACCTTC	CASSLSAGVAANYGYTF
TRBD1	.	TRBJ2-2	TRBV6-4	TGTGCCAGCCGCGGACAGGAGAACACCGGGGAGCTGTTTTTT	CASRGQENTGELFF
.	.	TRBJ2-7	TRBV6-1	TGTGCCAGCAGTGAAACCAGAAATTACGAGCAGTACTTC	CASSETRNYEQYF
.	.	TRBJ1-3	TRBV9	TGTGCCAGCAGCCCTCAAACGCACCAACCGGGACTCTCTGGAAACACCATATATTTT	CASSPQTHQPGLSGNTIYF
.	.	TRBJ2-2	TRBV5-1	TGCGCCAGCAGCTTGGGTCTAGGGGATACCGGGGAGCTGTTTTTT	CASSLGLGDTGELFF
.	.	TRBJ2-1	TRBV6-6	TGTGCCAGCACCTCTAGTGTGGGGGGTTCGGACAATGAGCAGTTCTTC	CASTSSVGGSDNEQFF
TRBD1	.	TRBJ1-5	TRBV27	TGTGCCAGCAGATCGACAGGGAGAGGGTATCAGCCCCAGCATTTT	CASRSTGRGYQPQHF
TRBD1	.	TRBJ2-7	TRBV10-2	TGCGCCAGCAGTATGGGACAGGCCTCCTACGAGCAGTACTTC	CASSMGQASYEQYF
TRBD1	.	TRBJ1-1	TRBV19	TGTGCCAGTTCCGAATTACAGGGGGCTGACACTGAAGCTTTCTTT	CASSELQGADTEAFF
TRBD2	.	TRBJ2-7	TRBV9	TGTGCCAGCAGCGTAGCCGCGGGAGAGGATGGCGAGCAGTACTTC	CASSVAAGEDGEQYF
.	.	TRBJ1-1	TRBV28	TGTGCCAGCAGCCGCTATAAGAACACTGAAGCTTTCTTT	CASSRYKNTEAFF
TRBD2	.	TRBJ2-5	TRBV7-3	TGTGCCAGCATCGTTCGGGGGGTAGCGGGGGCAGGGGAGACCCAGTACTTC	CASIVRGVAGAGETQYF
TRBD1	once	TRBJ2-1	TRBV28	TGTGCCAGCAGTCTCGGGACAGGGAACAATGAGCAGTTCTTC	CASSLGTGNNEQFF
.	.	TRBJ1-1	TRBV18	TGTGCCAGCTCACAAGGACAGACCATGAACACTGAAGCTTTCTTT	CASSQGQTMNTEAFF
TRBD2	.	TRBJ2-3	TRBV30	TGTGCCTGGAGTCCCCGAGCGGGGGGGGCAGATACGCAGTATTTT	CAWSPRAGGADTQYF
TRBD1	.	TRBJ1-1	TRBV28	TGTGCCAGCAGGCTGGACAGGGACACTGAAGCTTTCTTT	CASRLDRDTEAFF
.	.	TRBJ1-2	TRBV6-4	TGTGCCAGCAGCCGGCGGGCAGGGGATGGCTACACCTTC	CASSRRAGDGYTF
.	.	TRBJ1-1	TRBV5-4	TGTGCCAGCAGCTTGCCAGCGGGTACTGAAGCTTTCTTT	CASSLPAGTEAFF
TRBD2	.	TRBJ2-5	TRBV30	TGTGCCTGGAGGCCGGGGGGGCAGGAGACCCAGTACTTC	CAWRPGGQETQYF
TRBD1	.	TRBJ2-2	TRBV2	TGTGCCAGCAGTTGGGACAGGGGGCTGGGCGGGGAGCTGTTTTTT	CASSWDRGLGGELFF
.	few	TRBJ1-2	TRBV30	TGTGCCTGGAGTGTTATAGTCCCTAATTCTAACTATGGCTACACCTTC	CAWSVIVPNSNYGYTF
TRBD1	.	TRBJ2-7	TRBV25-1	TGTGCCAGCAGTGGAGGACAGGGTCAGCAGTACTTC	CASSGGQGQQYF
.	once	TRBJ2-7	TRBV18	TGTGCCAGCTCAGGACAAAACGAGCAGTACTTC	CASSGQNEQYF
.	once	TRBJ2-4	TRBV5-1	TGCGCCAGCAAGTACCCGGGCGGGGACATTCAGTACTTC	CASKYPGGDIQYF
TRBD2	.	TRBJ2-2	TRBV5-1	TGCGCCAGCAGCAAGGCTAGCGGGAACACCGGGGAGCTGTTTTTT	CASSKASGNTGELFF
.	.	TRBJ2-6	TRBV28	TGTGCCAGCAGCCTCAGGGCTGGGGCCAACGTCCTGACTTTC	CASSLRAGANVLTF
.	.	TRBJ2-1	TRBV7-3	TGTGCCAGCAGCTTAGGAGGGTCCAATGAGCAGTTCTTC	CASSLGGSNEQFF
.	.	TRBJ1-2	TRBV28	TGTGCCAGCATGGCAGGACACAACCATGGCTACACCTTC	CASMAGHNHGYTF
TRBD2	.	TRBJ2-7	TRBV11-2	TGTGCCAGCAGCGGACTAGCGGGGGGCTTCAATTACGAGCAGTACTTC	CASSGLAGGFNYEQYF
.	.	TRBJ2-6	TRBV10-3	TGTGCCATCGGTCGACAGGGAGGAAACTACCGAGACTCTGGGGCCAACGTCCTGACTTTC	CAIGRQGGNYRDSGANVLTF
TRBD1	.	TRBJ1-1	TRBV7-8	TGTGCCAGCAGCTTAAGAGCTACAGGGGGCTACGTGGGCACTGAAGCTTTCTTT	CASSLRATGGYVGTEAFF
TRBD1	few	TRBJ1-2	TRBV10-3	TGTGCCATCAGTGAGGAAGACAGGGGTTATGGCTACACCTTC	CAISEEDRGYGYTF
.	.	TRBJ2-1	TRBV12-5	TGTGCTAGTGGTCGGGACAGCGGGAATGAGCAGTTCTTC	CASGRDSGNEQFF
.	.	TRBJ1-2	TRBV7-9	TGTGCCAGCAGCCTAGGGAGGGTTTCCTATGGCTACACCTTC	CASSLGRVSYGYTF
TRBD2	.	TRBJ2-5	TRBV19	TGTGCCAGTACCCTAGCGGGTGGGGAGACCCAGTACTTC	CASTLAGGETQYF
TRBD2	.	TRBJ2-7	TRBV27	TGTGCCAGCAGTTCCAGGACTAGCGTCTCCTACGAGCAGTACTTC	CASSSRTSVSYEQYF
TRBD1	.	TRBJ1-1	TRBV28	TGTGCCAGCACAGAGGCAGGGGGCCAAGAAGCTTTCTTT	CASTEAGGQEAFF
.	.	TRBJ2-7	TRBV10-3	TGTGCCATCAGATCATCCCGGGACTCCACCTTCGACGAGCAGTACTTC	CAIRSSRDSTFDEQYF
.	.	TRBJ2-5	TRBV30	TGTGCCTGGAGTGTGGCGGGGCAAGAGACCCAGTACTTC	CAWSVAGQETQYF
TRBD2	.	TRBJ2-3	TRBV28	TGTGCCAGCAGCGGGACTAGCGGAGACACCACAGATACGCAGTATTTT	CASSGTSGDTTDTQYF
TRBD2	.	TRBJ2-2	TRBV9	TGTGCCAGCAGCGTGAGTCGTCTAGCGGAGAACACCGGGGAGCTGTTTTTT	CASSVSRLAENTGELFF
TRBD1	.	TRBJ1-2	TRBV28	TGTGCCAGCAGTTTATCGGGACAGCCGTATGGCTACACCTTC	CASSLSGQPYGYTF
TRBD1	.	TRBJ1-2	TRBV11-2	TGTGCCAGCAGTAACAGTCCCGGGACAGGGCTCGGGGGCTACACCTTC	CASSNSPGTGLGGYTF
TRBD2	.	TRBJ2-7	TRBV6-1	TGTGCCAGCAGTACTAGCGGGGGTTCCTACGAGCAGTACTTC	CASSTSGGSYEQYF
.	.	TRBJ2-1	TRBV9	TGTGCCAGCAGCGTAGAATCGGGTAGAAATGAGCAGTTCTTC	CASSVESGRNEQFF
TRBD2	.	TRBJ2-2	TRBV7-9	TGTGCCAGCAGCGAGGGACTAGCGGGAGGGCCCGGGGAGCTGTTTTTT	CASSEGLAGGPGELFF
.	few	TRBJ1-1	TRBV6-4	TGTGCCAGCAGGGCCGACAGGTTCGGCACTGAAGCTTTCTTT	CASRADRFGTEAFF
.	.	TRBJ2-3	TRBV10-3	TGTGCGCACAGGGAAGGAGGCACAGATACGCAGTATTTT	CAHREGGTDTQYF
.	.	TRBJ1-4	TRBV5-4	TGTGCCAGCAGCTTGGAGCGGCTGCTAAAACTGTTTTTT	CASSLERLLKLFF
TRBD1	.	TRBJ1-5	TRBV19	TGTGCCAGTAGAGGGACAGGGACTAGCAATCAGCCCCAGCATTTT	CASRGTGTSNQPQHF
.	.	TRBJ1-3	TRBV30	TGTGCCTGGAATCGGGGTACTGGAAACACCATATATTTT	CAWNRGTGNTIYF
.	.	TRBJ2-5	TRBV5-4	TGTGCCAGCAGCTTGGACACGAAAGAGACCCAGTACTTC	CASSLDTKETQYF
.	.	TRBJ1-1	TRBV18	TGTGCCAGCTCCTCCGCAGGGAACACTGAAGCTTTCTTT	CASSSAGNTEAFF
TRBD1	.	TRBJ2-7	TRBV28	TGTGCCAGCAGTTTCCCGCTAGGACAGGGGAACGAATACGAGCAGTACTTC	CASSFPLGQGNEYEQYF
.	.	TRBJ2-1	TRBV23-1	TGCGCCAGCAGTCAATTCGACCCTCCGGGACATTTGTTTTACAATGAGCAGTTCTTC	CASSQFDPPGHLFYNEQFF
TRBD2	.	TRBJ2-2	TRBV30	TGTGCCTGGAGTCGCGGACTAGCGGGCACCGGGGAGCTGTTTTTT	CAWSRGLAGTGELFF
.	few	TRBJ1-2	TRBV6-5	TGTGCCAGCAGTCCTAATGGACAGTCCGGGGCCTTC	CASSPNGQSGAF
TRBD2	.	TRBJ2-5	TRBV27	TGTGCCAGCAGTCCCCGACCGGGACTAGAGACAATTAGTCAGTACTTC	CASSPRPGLETISQYF